This is a list of T cell receptor beta chains from one sample in a study of post-analysis software for immune sequencing data. Each CDR3 protein gets one entry after TCRdb re-called the PCR reads with MiXCR. The sample yields hundreds of thousands of distinct CDR3 sequences, over 45% seen once. What was sequenced was blood. All receptors come from a girl aged 2-10 years with multiple sclerosis. The CDR3 runs from the conserved cysteine through the conserved F or W. The order of the fields is J gene, D gene, clone size, V gene, CDR3 protein, CDR3 DNA. D genes are given only for firm matches. Rows may omit the clone size; those that give it use once, few, many or a size class.

TRBJ2-5,NA,NA,TRBV29-1,CSVGKETQYF,TGCAGCGTGGGGAAAGAGACCCAGTACTTC
TRBJ1-1,TRBD1,NA,TRBV7-9,CASSTGEANTEAFF,TGTGCCAGCAGCACAGGGGAGGCGAACACTGAAGCTTTCTTT
TRBJ2-3,NA,NA,TRBV5-1,CASSLLSTGDTQYF,TGCGCCAGCAGCTTACTCTCGACGGGGGATACGCAGTATTTT
TRBJ1-3,NA,few,TRBV5-5,CASSLGWGTGNTIYF,TGTGCCAGTAGCTTGGGATGGGGTACTGGAAACACCATATATTTT
TRBJ2-1,NA,NA,TRBV7-2,CASSLSGSGEQFF,TGTGCCAGCAGCTTATCAGGATCTGGTGAGCAGTTCTTC
TRBJ1-1,TRBD1,NA,TRBV5-5,CASSSAGGVRSAEAFF,TGTGCCAGCAGCTCCGCAGGGGGCGTGAGGTCCGCTGAAGCTTTCTTT
TRBJ1-1,TRBD1,NA,TRBV20-1,CSARIPGGSTEAFF,TGCAGTGCTAGAATCCCAGGGGGGAGCACTGAAGCTTTCTTT
TRBJ2-1,TRBD2,NA,TRBV9,CASSVRPSGAVNEQFF,TGTGCCAGCAGCGTCCGTCCTAGCGGGGCAGTCAATGAGCAGTTCTTC
TRBJ2-1,NA,NA,TRBV9,CASSARLEALGGQFF,TGTGCCAGCAGCGCCCGACTAGAAGCTCTAGGCGGGCAGTTCTTC
TRBJ2-1,NA,NA,TRBV9,CASSEHGTLRNNEQFF,TGTGCCAGCAGCGAGCACGGGACTCTCCGTAACAATGAGCAGTTCTTC
TRBJ1-2,NA,few,TRBV20-1,CSARDLEDLGGYTF,TGCAGTGCTAGAGATCTTGAGGATTTAGGTGGCTACACCTTC
TRBJ2-3,TRBD2,NA,TRBV20-1,CSAPTSGSGDTQYF,TGCAGTGCACCGACTAGCGGGAGTGGGGATACGCAGTATTTT
TRBJ2-7,NA,NA,TRBV10-1,CASTSSGLPHEQYF,TGCGCCAGCACCTCTTCGGGACTCCCACATGAGCAGTACTTC
TRBJ2-7,NA,NA,TRBV7-9,CASSPADRYEQYF,TGTGCCAGCAGCCCTGCGGACAGATACGAGCAGTACTTC
TRBJ1-2,TRBD1,NA,TRBV15,CATSRDRGQAIYGYTF,TGTGCCACCAGCAGAGATCGGGGACAGGCTATCTATGGCTACACCTTC
TRBJ2-1,TRBD1,NA,TRBV29-1,CSVRTGTRSYNEQFF,TGCAGCGTTCGGACAGGTACGCGCTCCTACAATGAGCAGTTCTTC
TRBJ2-7,NA,few,TRBV10-3,CAISEGTYEQYF,TGTGCCATCAGTGAAGGAACCTACGAGCAGTACTTC
TRBJ2-1,NA,NA,TRBV5-1,CASSLEERSYNEQFF,TGCGCCAGCAGCTTGGAGGAACGCTCCTACAATGAGCAGTTCTTC
TRBJ2-3,NA,NA,TRBV4-1,CASSQDVGTRGDTQYF,TGCGCCAGCAGCCAAGACGTAGGGACCAGGGGAGATACGCAGTATTTT
TRBJ1-2,NA,NA,TRBV19,CASSQGQFDGYTF,TGTGCCAGTAGTCAAGGACAGTTCGATGGCTACACCTTC
TRBJ1-4,TRBD1,NA,TRBV15,CATSIWTGREKLFF,TGTGCCACCAGCATATGGACAGGACGGGAAAAACTGTTTTTT
TRBJ1-2,TRBD1,NA,TRBV28,CASSLPGTGGAYGYTF,TGTGCCAGCAGCCTTCCCGGGACAGGGGGCGCGTATGGCTACACCTTC
TRBJ2-5,TRBD2,NA,TRBV5-5,CASSIGRGSFQETQYF,TGTGCCAGCAGTATTGGACGCGGGAGTTTCCAAGAGACCCAGTACTTC
TRBJ1-2,NA,NA,TRBV14,CASSPDHYGYTF,TGTGCCAGCAGCCCCGACCACTATGGCTACACCTTC
TRBJ1-2,NA,NA,TRBV2,CASSEARLGCTF,TGTGCCAGCAGTGAAGCGCGTCTGGGCTGCACCTTC
TRBJ2-3,NA,NA,TRBV5-1,CASSLYTADTQYF,TGCGCCAGCAGCTTATACACAGCAGATACGCAGTATTTT
TRBJ1-1,NA,NA,TRBV5-1,CASSLGGLGAFF,TGCGCCAGCAGCTTGGGAGGTCTGGGAGCTTTCTTT
TRBJ2-1,NA,NA,TRBV29-1,CSVEGEDGTRYNEQFF,TGCAGCGTTGAAGGAGAAGACGGGACACGGTACAATGAGCAGTTCTTC
TRBJ2-1,NA,NA,TRBV25-1,CASSKPVRYRGGNEQFF,TGTGCCAGCAGTAAACCGGTGCGGTATCGAGGTGGGAATGAGCAGTTCTTC
TRBJ2-1,NA,few,TRBV13,CASSPERGNEQFF,TGTGCCAGCAGTCCCGAAAGAGGCAATGAGCAGTTCTTC
TRBJ2-1,TRBD1,NA,TRBV3-1,CASSQTAGGGSLFF,TGTGCCAGCAGCCAAACGGCAGGGGGTGGGAGTCTGTTCTTC
TRBJ2-7,NA,few,TRBV15,CATSRKLRGPRWRNEQYF,TGTGCCACCAGCAGGAAACTTCGAGGGCCGAGATGGAGAAACGAGCAGTACTTC
TRBJ2-7,NA,NA,TRBV14,CASSQGWYEQYF,TGTGCCAGCAGCCAAGGGTGGTACGAGCAGTACTTC
TRBJ1-6,TRBD1,NA,TRBV25-1,CASSETGGWNSPLHF,TGTGCCAGCAGTGAAACAGGGGGCTGGAATTCACCCCTCCACTTT
TRBJ2-1,TRBD2,few,TRBV2,CASSEASGSIGEQFF,TGTGCCAGCAGTGAGGCTAGCGGGAGTATTGGTGAGCAGTTCTTC
TRBJ2-3,TRBD1,NA,TRBV6-5,CASSSDRGSRDTQYF,TGTGCCAGCAGTTCGGACAGGGGGTCGCGAGATACGCAGTATTTT
TRBJ2-5,NA,NA,TRBV20-1,CSASYGWSETQYF,TGCAGTGCTAGTTATGGCTGGTCGGAGACCCAGTACTTC
TRBJ2-7,TRBD2,NA,TRBV15,CATSAVAGLYEQYF,TGTGCCACCAGCGCAGTCGCGGGACTATACGAGCAGTACTTC
TRBJ2-1,NA,few,TRBV10-1,CASSESGGLYNEQFF,TGCGCCAGCAGTGAGTCGGGCGGGCTTTACAATGAGCAGTTCTTC
TRBJ2-5,TRBD1,NA,TRBV20-1,CSYPAPGGETQYF,TGCAGCTATCCCGCCCCAGGGGGAGAGACCCAGTACTTC
TRBJ2-7,TRBD1,few,TRBV5-1,CASSLGQGAGDEQYF,TGCGCCAGCAGCTTGGGACAGGGGGCCGGTGACGAGCAGTACTTC
TRBJ2-7,TRBD1,NA,TRBV10-3,CAISGGQGAYEQYF,TGTGCCATCAGTGGGGGACAGGGGGCCTACGAGCAGTACTTC
TRBJ2-2,NA,NA,TRBV11-2,CASSFGGSGERFF,TGTGCCAGCAGCTTTGGGGGCTCCGGGGAGCGGTTTTTT
TRBJ1-1,NA,NA,TRBV29-1,CSVVPGPFEAFF,TGCAGCGTTGTCCCAGGCCCTTTCGAAGCTTTCTTT
TRBJ2-1,TRBD1,NA,TRBV7-6,CASSLGGTGGANHDEQFF,TGTGCCAGCAGCTTAGGGGGGACAGGGGGCGCAAACCACGATGAGCAGTTCTTC
TRBJ2-1,NA,few,TRBV7-9,CASSQMGAGNEQFF,TGTGCCAGCAGCCAGATGGGTGCAGGGAATGAGCAGTTCTTC
TRBJ2-7,TRBD1,once,TRBV10-2,CASSDSGQGYEQYF,TGCGCCAGCAGTGACTCGGGACAGGGGTACGAGCAGTACTTC
TRBJ2-3,NA,NA,TRBV25-1,CASSAPPTDTQYF,TGTGCCAGCAGTGCCCCCCCGACAGATACGCAGTATTTT
TRBJ1-2,TRBD1,few,TRBV12-3/TRBV12-4,CASSSGTGSGYTF,TGTGCCAGCAGCTCCGGGACAGGGAGTGGCTACACCTTC
TRBJ1-2,TRBD1,once,TRBV9,CASSPTGVLVTYGYTF,TGTGCCAGCAGCCCCACAGGGGTTTTAGTTACCTATGGCTACACCTTC
TRBJ2-1,NA,NA,TRBV7-2,CASSPRKAVGDEQFF,TGTGCCAGCAGCCCACGGAAGGCTGTGGGCGATGAGCAGTTCTTC
TRBJ2-7,NA,NA,TRBV15,CATSRDLRVPEQYF,TGTGCCACCAGCAGAGATCTAAGGGTCCCCGAGCAGTACTTC
TRBJ2-7,TRBD1,NA,TRBV15,CATSRVRTGGHEQYF,TGTGCCACCAGCAGAGTCCGGACAGGGGGCCACGAGCAGTACTTC